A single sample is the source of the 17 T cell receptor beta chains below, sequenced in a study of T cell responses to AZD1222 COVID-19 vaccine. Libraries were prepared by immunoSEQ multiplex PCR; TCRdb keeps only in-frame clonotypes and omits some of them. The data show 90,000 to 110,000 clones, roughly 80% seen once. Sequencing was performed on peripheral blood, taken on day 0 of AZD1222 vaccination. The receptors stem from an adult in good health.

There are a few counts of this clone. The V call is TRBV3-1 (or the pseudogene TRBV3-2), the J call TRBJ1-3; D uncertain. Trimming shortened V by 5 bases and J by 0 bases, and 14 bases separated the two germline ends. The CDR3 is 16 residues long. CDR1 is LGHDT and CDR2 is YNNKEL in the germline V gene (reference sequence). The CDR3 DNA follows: TGTGCCAGCAGCTATGCGGGCGGAAGCTCTGGAAACACCATATATTTT. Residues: CASSYAGGSSGNTIYF.

This chain's CDR3 is CASSDPGTANTEAFF. The DNA for the CDR3 is TGTGCCAGCAGTGACCCCGGGACAGCGAACACTGAAGCTTTCTTT. The chain is built from TRBV25-1 and TRBJ1-1; 7 bases match TRBD1. Germline CDR1 MGHDK, CDR2 SYGVNS. The V gene end was trimmed by 3 bases and the J gene end by 1 base; junction bases not matched to a gene: 5. The CDR3 totals 15 residues.

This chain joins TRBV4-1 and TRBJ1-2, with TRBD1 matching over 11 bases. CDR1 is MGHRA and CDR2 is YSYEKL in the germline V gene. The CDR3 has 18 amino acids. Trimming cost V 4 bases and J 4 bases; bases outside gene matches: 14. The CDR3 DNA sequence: TGCGCCAGCAGCCGAGAAGGGACAGGGGGATCTATGGGCTATGGCTACACCTTC. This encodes CASSREGTGGSMGYGYTF.

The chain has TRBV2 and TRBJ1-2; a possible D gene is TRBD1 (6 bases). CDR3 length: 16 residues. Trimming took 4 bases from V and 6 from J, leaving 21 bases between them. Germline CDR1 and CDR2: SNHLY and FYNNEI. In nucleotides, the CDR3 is TGTGCCAGCAGTGGCCAATTCCCGGGGGGCGTGGATGGCTACACCTTC. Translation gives CASSGQFPGGVDGYTF.

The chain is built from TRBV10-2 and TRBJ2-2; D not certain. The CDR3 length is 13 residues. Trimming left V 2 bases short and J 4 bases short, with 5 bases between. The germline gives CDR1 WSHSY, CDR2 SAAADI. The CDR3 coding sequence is TGCGCCAGCAGTGAGATGGTCACCGGGGAGCTGTTTTTT. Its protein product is CASSEMVTGELFF.

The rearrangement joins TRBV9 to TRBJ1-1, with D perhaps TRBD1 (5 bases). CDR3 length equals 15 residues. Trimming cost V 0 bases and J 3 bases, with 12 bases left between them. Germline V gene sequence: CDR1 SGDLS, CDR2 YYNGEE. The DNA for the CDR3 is TGTGCCAGCAGCGTAGGTACAGGTTCGTACACTGAAGCTTTCTTT. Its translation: CASSVGTGSYTEAFF.

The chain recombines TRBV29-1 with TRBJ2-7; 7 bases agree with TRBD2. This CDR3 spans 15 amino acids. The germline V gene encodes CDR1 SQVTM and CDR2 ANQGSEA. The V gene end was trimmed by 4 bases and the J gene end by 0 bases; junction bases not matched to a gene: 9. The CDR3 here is CSVVHSPGGSYEQYF. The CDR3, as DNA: TGCAGCGTTGTCCACAGTCCGGGGGGCTCCTACGAGCAGTACTTC.

The CDR3 bases are TGCGCCAGCAGCCAAGATTTGGCCAGGAGGGAGCTGTTTTTT. This codes for CASSQDLARRELFF. This chain joins TRBV4-1 and TRBJ2-2; D is ambiguous. Trimming took off 0 bases at V and 9 bases at J, with 11 bases between the two ends. The germline CDR1 and CDR2 sequences are MGHRA and YSYEKL. CDR3 length equals 14 residues.

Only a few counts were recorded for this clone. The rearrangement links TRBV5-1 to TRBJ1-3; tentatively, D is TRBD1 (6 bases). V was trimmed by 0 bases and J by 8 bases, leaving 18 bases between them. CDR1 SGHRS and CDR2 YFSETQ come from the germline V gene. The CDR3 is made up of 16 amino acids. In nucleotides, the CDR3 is TGCGCCAGCAGCTTGGAAGGAACAGGGAAGGGTGACACCATATATTTT. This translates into CASSLEGTGKGDTIYF.

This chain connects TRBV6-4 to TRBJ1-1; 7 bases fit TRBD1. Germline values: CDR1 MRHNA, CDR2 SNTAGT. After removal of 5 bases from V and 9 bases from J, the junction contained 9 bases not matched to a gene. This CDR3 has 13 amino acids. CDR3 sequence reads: CASSPTQQGKAFF. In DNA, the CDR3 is TGTGCCAGCAGTCCCACCCAACAGGGGAAAGCTTTCTTT.

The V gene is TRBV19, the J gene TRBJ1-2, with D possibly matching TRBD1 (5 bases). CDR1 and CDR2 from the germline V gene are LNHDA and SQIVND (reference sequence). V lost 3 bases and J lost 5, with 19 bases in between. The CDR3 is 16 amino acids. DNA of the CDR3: TGTGCCAGTAGTATCCTATTGACAGACCTGGGATATGGCTACACCTTC. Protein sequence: CASSILLTDLGYGYTF.

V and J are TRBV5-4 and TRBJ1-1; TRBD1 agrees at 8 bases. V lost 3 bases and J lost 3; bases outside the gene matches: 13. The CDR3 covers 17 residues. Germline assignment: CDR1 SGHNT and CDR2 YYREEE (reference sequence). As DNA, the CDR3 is TGTGCCAGCAGCTGGTGGACAGGGCGAGGGGTTGACACTGAAGCTTTCTTT. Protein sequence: CASSWWTGRGVDTEAFF.

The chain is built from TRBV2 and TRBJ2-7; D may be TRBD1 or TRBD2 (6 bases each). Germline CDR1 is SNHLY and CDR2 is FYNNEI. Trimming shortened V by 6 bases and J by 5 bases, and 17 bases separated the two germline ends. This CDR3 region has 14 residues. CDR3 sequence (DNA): TGTGCCAGCAGCACGTGGGGGGCGCAGGACGAGCAGTACTTC. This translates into CASSTWGAQDEQYF.

The DNA of the CDR3 is TGTGCCAGCAGCGAGGGGGACGATACGCAGTATTTT. It yields the protein CASSEGDDTQYF. The rearrangement links TRBV6-5 to TRBJ2-3; a weak D match, TRBD1 (6 bases). The ends were cut back, 6 bases at V and 6 bases at J, with 10 bases in the middle. Germline V gene data show CDR1 as MNHEY and CDR2 as SVGAGI. This CDR3 is 12 amino acids long.

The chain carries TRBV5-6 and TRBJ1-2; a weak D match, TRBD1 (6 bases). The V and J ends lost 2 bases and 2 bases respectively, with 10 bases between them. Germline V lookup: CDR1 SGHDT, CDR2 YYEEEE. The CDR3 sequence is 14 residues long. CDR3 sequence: CASSLGQKNYGYTF. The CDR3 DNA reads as TGTGCCAGCAGCTTAGGACAGAAAAACTATGGCTACACCTTC.

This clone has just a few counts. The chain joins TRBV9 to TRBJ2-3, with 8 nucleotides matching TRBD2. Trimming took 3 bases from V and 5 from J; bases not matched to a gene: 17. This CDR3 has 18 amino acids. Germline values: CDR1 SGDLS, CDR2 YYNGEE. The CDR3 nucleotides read TGTGCCAGCAGCGCATATGCGGGACTAGGGGGGGATGAAGATACGCAGTATTTT. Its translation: CASSAYAGLGGDEDTQYF.

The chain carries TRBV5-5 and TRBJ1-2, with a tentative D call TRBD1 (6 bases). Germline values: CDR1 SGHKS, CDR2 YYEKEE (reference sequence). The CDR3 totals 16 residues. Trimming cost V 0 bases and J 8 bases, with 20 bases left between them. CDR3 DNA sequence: TGTGCCAGCAGCTTGGTTACAGGGAGCCCTAAGCGAGGCTACACCTTC. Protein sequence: CASSLVTGSPKRGYTF.